The source of this TCR beta chain is a study of T-cell reconstitution after alpha-beta-depleted transplantation in children. The table lists this clonotype with many counts. V lost 7 bases and J lost 10, with 16 bases in between. This CDR3 contains 13 residues. In germline, CDR1 is MDHEN, CDR2 SYDVKM. The library targeted TCRbeta and was prepared with unique molecular identifiers. Each CDR3 protein is one row after TCRdb ran MiXCR on the PCR reads. The sample records 120,000 to 150,000 distinct CDR3 sequences, 8% to 10% being singletons. The TCR was taken from a female patient aged 2 to 10 who had a stem cell transplant for congenital amegakaryocytic thrombocytopenia, so the T cells may come from the graft donor. The chain carries TRBV28 and TRBJ1-4; D unclear. The sequenced sample was PBMCs, mostly from graft donor cells, obtained 180 days after TCRalphabeta/CD19-depleted stem cell transplant. The DNA of the CDR3 is TGTGCCAGCACCGCAAGTAGAGGCGGAAAACTGTTTTTT. This encodes CASTASRGGKLFF.